The rows below give T cell receptor beta chains drawn from one sample of a study of blood T cell repertoires in COVID-19. The table came from immunoSEQ multiplex PCR; TCRdb's copy has only in-frame clones and leaves some out. Of around 240,000 clones listed, roughly 83% are singletons. Source material: PBMCs or T cells enriched from blood (not recorded which). These receptors were taken from a woman between 45 and 60 years old who had recovered from COVID-19. CDR3s include the opening cysteine and the closing phenylalanine or tryptophan. A D gene is named only where the DNA matches it firmly. Where a row states a size, it is once, few, many or the class of an expanded clone; other rows omit it.

D gene: TRBD1; clone size: NA; V gene: TRBV4-1; J gene: TRBJ2-2; CDR3 DNA: TGCGCCAGCAGCCAAGGCGGACAGGCCCGCGCCCGGGAGCTGTTTTTT; CDR3 protein: CASSQGGQARARELFF
D gene: TRBD1; clone size: NA; V gene: TRBV7-2; J gene: TRBJ1-1; CDR3 DNA: TGTGCCAGCAGAGCGGACAGGGGGAACACTGAAGCTTTCTTT; CDR3 protein: CASRADRGNTEAFF
D gene: NA; clone size: few; V gene: TRBV19; J gene: TRBJ1-5; CDR3 DNA: TGTGCCAGTAGCAACCGGGAGTTTACTCAGCCCCAGCATTTT; CDR3 protein: CASSNREFTQPQHF
D gene: TRBD1; clone size: NA; V gene: TRBV5-5; J gene: TRBJ1-2; CDR3 DNA: TGTGCCAGCAGCCTCCAGGGGGCGACGAACTATGGCTACACCTTC; CDR3 protein: CASSLQGATNYGYTF
D gene: TRBD1; clone size: NA; V gene: TRBV5-1; J gene: TRBJ1-1; CDR3 DNA: TGCGCCAGCAGCTTGGGTGGACAGGGGAACACTGAAGCTTTCTTT; CDR3 protein: CASSLGGQGNTEAFF
D gene: TRBD1; clone size: NA; V gene: TRBV29-1; J gene: TRBJ2-3; CDR3 DNA: TGCAGCGTGAAAGAAAGGACAGGCCTGAGGGCAGATACGCAGTATTTT; CDR3 protein: CSVKERTGLRADTQYF
D gene: TRBD2; clone size: once; V gene: TRBV28; J gene: TRBJ2-7; CDR3 DNA: TGTGCCAGCAGTAAGGGACTAGCGGAACCCTACGAGCAGTACTTC; CDR3 protein: CASSKGLAEPYEQYF
D gene: NA; clone size: once; V gene: TRBV7-2; J gene: TRBJ1-2; CDR3 DNA: TGTGCCAGCAATCAGGGTACCTATGGCTACACCTTC; CDR3 protein: CASNQGTYGYTF
D gene: NA; clone size: NA; V gene: TRBV19; J gene: TRBJ2-7; CDR3 DNA: TGTGCCAGTAGTCCACCGGGACACGGTTACTCCTACGAGCAGTACTTC; CDR3 protein: CASSPPGHGYSYEQYF
D gene: NA; clone size: NA; V gene: TRBV27; J gene: TRBJ2-3; CDR3 DNA: TGTGCCAGCAGTTATCAGGGGTGGGGCACAGATACGCAGTATTTT; CDR3 protein: CASSYQGWGTDTQYF
D gene: TRBD1; clone size: NA; V gene: TRBV5-1; J gene: TRBJ2-7; CDR3 DNA: TGCGCCAGCGGCTCCCCGCTGGGACAGAGCTCCTACGAGCAGTACTTC; CDR3 protein: CASGSPLGQSSYEQYF
D gene: NA; clone size: NA; V gene: TRBV7-8; J gene: TRBJ1-1; CDR3 DNA: TGTGCCAGCAGCTTACTAGGAAACACTGAAGCTTTCTTT; CDR3 protein: CASSLLGNTEAFF
D gene: NA; clone size: NA; V gene: TRBV21-1; J gene: TRBJ1-3; CDR3 DNA: TGTGCCAGCAGCAAAGTCCCACAGGGGAATCGGAACACCATATATTTT; CDR3 protein: CASSKVPQGNRNTIYF
D gene: NA; clone size: NA; V gene: TRBV13; J gene: TRBJ2-7; CDR3 DNA: TGTGCCAGCAGCTTAGCTTGGGCCAGCTCCTACGAGCAGTACTTC; CDR3 protein: CASSLAWASSYEQYF
D gene: NA; clone size: NA; V gene: TRBV7-2; J gene: TRBJ1-1; CDR3 DNA: TGTGCCAGCAGCTTAGCGATACGGCGGCTGAACACTGAAGCTTTCTTT; CDR3 protein: CASSLAIRRLNTEAFF
D gene: NA; clone size: once; V gene: TRBV15; J gene: TRBJ2-3; CDR3 DNA: TGTGCCACCAGCGAGAGGAGCACAGATACGCAGTATTTT; CDR3 protein: CATSERSTDTQYF
D gene: TRBD2; clone size: NA; V gene: TRBV6-5; J gene: TRBJ2-3; CDR3 DNA: TGTGCCAGCAGCGAGACTAGCGGGAGTATAGATACGCAGTATTTT; CDR3 protein: CASSETSGSIDTQYF
D gene: TRBD1; clone size: NA; V gene: TRBV28; J gene: TRBJ1-6; CDR3 DNA: TGTGCCAGCAGTTTTGGACAGGGGGGCTCTTCACCCCTCCACTTT; CDR3 protein: CASSFGQGGSSPLHF
D gene: NA; clone size: NA; V gene: TRBV12-3/TRBV12-4; J gene: TRBJ2-5; CDR3 DNA: TGTGCCAGCACACGGACAGTGCAAGAGACCCAGTACTTC; CDR3 protein: CASTRTVQETQYF
D gene: NA; clone size: NA; V gene: TRBV5-6; J gene: TRBJ1-2; CDR3 DNA: TGTGCCAGCAGCTTCGGGGGTACTGGCTACACCTTC; CDR3 protein: CASSFGGTGYTF
D gene: NA; clone size: NA; V gene: TRBV7-3; J gene: TRBJ1-2; CDR3 DNA: TGTGCCAGCAGCTTATCTAATCAGGGGACCTATGGCTACACCTTC; CDR3 protein: CASSLSNQGTYGYTF
D gene: NA; clone size: once; V gene: TRBV6-5; J gene: TRBJ1-1; CDR3 DNA: TGTGCCAGCAGCCGAGGCCTGAACACTGAAGCTTTCTTT; CDR3 protein: CASSRGLNTEAFF
D gene: NA; clone size: NA; V gene: TRBV11-2; J gene: TRBJ2-7; CDR3 DNA: TGTGCCAGCAGCTTAGGTCAGACAGCGAACTTC; CDR3 protein: CASSLGQTANF
D gene: NA; clone size: NA; V gene: TRBV9; J gene: TRBJ2-7; CDR3 DNA: TGTGCCAGCAGCGTAGGGGCGGGACAGCTCTACGAGCAGTACTTC; CDR3 protein: CASSVGAGQLYEQYF
D gene: TRBD1; clone size: once; V gene: TRBV3-1/TRBV3-2; J gene: TRBJ1-2; CDR3 DNA: TGTGCCAGCAGCCCGGGGACAGGAACTAACTATGGCTACACCTTC; CDR3 protein: CASSPGTGTNYGYTF
D gene: TRBD2; clone size: NA; V gene: TRBV28; J gene: TRBJ2-1; CDR3 DNA: TGTGCCAGCAGTCCCGGGACTAGCGGCTACAATGAGCAGTTCTTC; CDR3 protein: CASSPGTSGYNEQFF